This is a list of T cell receptor beta chains from one sample in a study of cytomegalovirus exposure and HLA in healthy donors. Repertoires were generated with immunoSEQ multiplex PCR, while TCRdb's copy carries only in-frame clones and drops some. The sample lists roughly 100,000 clones, around 80% occurring once. Material: PBMCs. These receptors were obtained from a male donor in good health and CMV-seronegative. CDR3s include the opening cysteine and the closing phenylalanine or tryptophan. D genes are given only for firm matches. Rows give clone size only sometimes, using once, few, many, or a class for an expanded clone.

CDR3 length,D gene,clone size,V gene,J gene,CDR3 DNA,CDR3 protein
15,TRBD2,-,TRBV6-4,TRBJ2-2,TGTGCCAGCAGAGCGGGAGCTACGGACACCGGGGAGCTGTTTTTT,CASRAGATDTGELFF
14,-,-,TRBV7-6,TRBJ1-5,TGTGCCAGCAGCTTGGGACTTGGGAACCAGCCCCAGCATTTT,CASSLGLGNQPQHF
12,-,-,TRBV15,TRBJ2-5,TGTGCCGCCCGCAGGGGCTGGGAGACCCAGTACTTC,CAARRGWETQYF
14,-,-,TRBV2,TRBJ2-7,TGTGCCAGCAGTGAAGCCACAGGGAGCTACGAGCAGTACTTC,CASSEATGSYEQYF
14,TRBD2,-,TRBV19,TRBJ2-1,TGTGCCAGTAGCAGCGGGAGGGCGCGGAATGAGCAGTTCTTC,CASSSGRARNEQFF
18,TRBD2,-,TRBV7-2,TRBJ2-5,TGTGCCAGCAGCGCCTCACGACTAGCGGGAGTGTCTGGGGAGACCCAGTACTTC,CASSASRLAGVSGETQYF
15,TRBD2,-,TRBV7-6,TRBJ2-5,TGTGCCAGCAGTGTGACTAGCGGGAGTAGAGAGACCCAGTACTTC,CASSVTSGSRETQYF
11,-,-,TRBV30,TRBJ2-3,TGTGCCTGGAGTGTGAAAGGGGCGCAGTATTTT,CAWSVKGAQYF
16,TRBD2,once,TRBV7-3,TRBJ2-7,TGTGCCAGCAGCTTAACGGCTTCCAGCGGGAGATACGAGCAGTACTTC,CASSLTASSGRYEQYF
15,-,-,TRBV28,TRBJ1-1,TGTGCCAGCAGACTACGGACAGAGGGCAGCGCTGAAGCTTTCTTT,CASRLRTEGSAEAFF
14,-,-,TRBV6-5,TRBJ2-4,TGTGCCAGCCGGGGTTTTGGGCAAGCCAACATTCAGTACTTC,CASRGFGQANIQYF
14,TRBD2,-,TRBV11-3,TRBJ2-7,TGTGCCAGCAGCTTAGGGACTAGCGGGAGCGAGCAGTACTTC,CASSLGTSGSEQYF
15,TRBD2,-,TRBV7-3,TRBJ2-3,TGTGCCAGCAGCCAGACTAGCGGAAGCACAGATACGCAGTATTTT,CASSQTSGSTDTQYF
15,-,-,TRBV7-8,TRBJ2-7,TGTGCCAGCCGCCACTTCCCAGGAGGTGGTATCGAGCAGTACTTC,CASRHFPGGGIEQYF
15,-,-,TRBV7-3,TRBJ1-1,TGTGCCAGCAGCCCGGAGGGGTTTGGGGAAACTGAAGCTTTCTTT,CASSPEGFGETEAFF
15,-,-,TRBV6-1,TRBJ2-3,TGTGCCAGCAGTATCGAGCGGGCTAGCACAGATACGCAGTATTTT,CASSIERASTDTQYF
16,TRBD2,-,TRBV2,TRBJ2-3,TGTGCCAGTCAGAGACTAGCGGGAGGGAGCACAGATACGCAGTATTTT,CASQRLAGGSTDTQYF
16,-,-,TRBV5-4,TRBJ1-2,TGTGCCAGCAGCTTGGAAGGGGATTCAGCTAACTATGGCTACACCTTC,CASSLEGDSANYGYTF
16,TRBD2,-,TRBV4-2,TRBJ2-5,TGTGCCAGCAGCCAAGATGGGGGAGCGGGACAAGAGACCCAGTACTTC,CASSQDGGAGQETQYF
13,TRBD1,once,TRBV19,TRBJ1-1,TGTGCCAGTAGTGCGACAGGGGTGGCTGAAGCTTTCTTT,CASSATGVAEAFF
18,TRBD2,-,TRBV4-2,TRBJ2-7,TGTGCCAGCAGCCAAGAACTGATGACTAGCGGGAGTTTCTACGAGCAGTACTTC,CASSQELMTSGSFYEQYF
16,-,-,TRBV30,TRBJ1-2,TGTGCCTGGAGTGAAACTATCAGGGGCGGGAACTATGGCTACACCTTC,CAWSETIRGGNYGYTF
14,-,-,TRBV6-4,TRBJ1-2,TGTGCCAGCAGGTCCCAGGGTCTGTGGGGTGGCTACACCTTC,CASRSQGLWGGYTF
17,TRBD2,-,TRBV4-1,TRBJ2-1,TGCGCCAGCAGCTCCGATAGGGGACTAGCGGGGTACCCTCCGGGGTTCTTC,CASSSDRGLAGYPPGFF
12,TRBD1,-,TRBV7-9,TRBJ2-7,TGTTCCAGCGGGACAGGGGGATACGAGCAGTACTTC,CSSGTGGYEQYF
13,-,once,TRBV27,TRBJ1-1,TGTGCCAGCAGTATTGTGGGACTCGGTGAAGCTTTCTTT,CASSIVGLGEAFF
13,-,-,TRBV29-1,TRBJ1-4,TGCAGCGTCGAAGAAAGGGGCTCAGAAAAACTGTTTTTT,CSVEERGSEKLFF
16,TRBD2,-,TRBV5-4,TRBJ2-3,TGTGCCAGCAGCTTGGGGACTAGCGGACACACAGATACGCAGTATTTT,CASSLGTSGHTDTQYF
15,TRBD2,-,TRBV7-3,TRBJ2-1,TGTGCCAGCAGCTTTAGCGGGAGACCCTACAATGAGCAGTTCTTC,CASSFSGRPYNEQFF
16,TRBD1,-,TRBV9,TRBJ2-7,TGTGCCAGCAGCATGCGCGGACAGGGGCGGCCCTACGAGCAGTACTTC,CASSMRGQGRPYEQYF
13,-,-,TRBV14,TRBJ1-1,TGTGCCAGCAGCCGCAACAGGAACACTGAAGCTTTCTTT,CASSRNRNTEAFF
15,TRBD2,-,TRBV13,TRBJ2-1,TGTGCCAGCAGCTTAGCTAGCGGGCGGTTCAATGAGCAGTTCTTC,CASSLASGRFNEQFF
15,TRBD2,-,TRBV14,TRBJ2-1,TGTGCCAGCCACAAGAGCGGGAGGGGAGCCAATGAGCAGTTCTTC,CASHKSGRGANEQFF
15,-,-,TRBV6-1,TRBJ2-1,TGTGCCAGCAGTGAAATTTCAGGCAGCCACAATGAGCAGTTCTTC,CASSEISGSHNEQFF
14,TRBD2,-,TRBV19,TRBJ2-1,TGTGCCAGTAAGAGGACTAGCGAGAACAATGAGCAGTTCTTC,CASKRTSENNEQFF
14,-,-,TRBV15,TRBJ2-1,TGTGCCACCTACGGGGGAAGCTCCTACAATGAGCAGTTCTTC,CATYGGSSYNEQFF
14,TRBD1,-,TRBV27,TRBJ1-1,TGTGCCAGCAGTTGGACAGGCCTGAACACTGAAGCTTTCTTT,CASSWTGLNTEAFF
17,TRBD2,-,TRBV4-2,TRBJ2-7,TGTGCCAGCAGCCAAGAACTAGCGGGAGTGACGGGCCACGAGCAGTACTTC,CASSQELAGVTGHEQYF
17,TRBD2,-,TRBV5-5,TRBJ2-5,TGTGCCAGCAGCCATTCTGCGGGGGGTTGGGACCAAGAGACCCAGTACTTC,CASSHSAGGWDQETQYF
14,TRBD1,few,TRBV6-6,TRBJ1-3,TGTGCCAGCACTGACAGGGCCTCTGGAAACACCATATATTTT,CASTDRASGNTIYF
13,-,-,TRBV2,TRBJ1-2,TGTGCCAGCAGTGTGCAGGGTCCGGGTGGCTACACCTTC,CASSVQGPGGYTF
12,-,once,TRBV29-1,TRBJ2-7,TGCAGCGTAGGCTGGACAGTGCACAAGCAGTACTTC,CSVGWTVHKQYF
15,TRBD1,few,TRBV28,TRBJ1-5,TGTGCCAGCAGTTTAAGACAGGGGTTTAATCAGCCCCAGCATTTT,CASSLRQGFNQPQHF
17,TRBD1,-,TRBV5-5,TRBJ1-1,TGTGCCAGCAGCTTTAGGGGCAGGGGGAGAGGTGGCACTGAAGCTTTCTTT,CASSFRGRGRGGTEAFF
14,TRBD2,few,TRBV14,TRBJ2-7,TGTGCCAGCAGCCATAGCGGGGTCTCCTACGAGCAGTACTTC,CASSHSGVSYEQYF
18,TRBD2,few,TRBV11-2,TRBJ2-7,TGTGCCAGCAGCTTATTATTGTTTTCGACCTCGGGAGGGACCGAGCAGTACTTC,CASSLLLFSTSGGTEQYF
11,-,once,TRBV11-2,TRBJ2-7,TGTGCCAGCAGCTCCAACTACGAGCAGTACTTC,CASSSNYEQYF
15,TRBD1,few,TRBV9,TRBJ1-1,TGTGCCAGCAGCCCCCGGACAGGGGCGAACACTGAAGCTTTCTTT,CASSPRTGANTEAFF
15,-,few,TRBV7-9,TRBJ2-7,TGTGCCAGCAGCTTAGCGACCGTACAGGGTTCCGAGCAGTACTTC,CASSLATVQGSEQYF
15,TRBD1,once,TRBV9,TRBJ2-3,TGTGCCAGCAGCCCTGGATCGACAGGGGGCAATACGCAGTATTTT,CASSPGSTGGNTQYF